This T cell receptor beta chain comes out of a study of blood T cell repertoires in COVID-19. Across the whole study: There were acute and convalescent COVID-19 samples, and they came from the United States, Italy and Spain.

The protocol was immunoSEQ multiplex PCR, while the TCRdb copy is restricted to in-frame clones and leaves out a portion. Of under 200,000 clones in the sample, over 70% were seen once. V shed 1 base, J shed 1 base, and the junction held 4 bases outside the gene matches. Looked up from germline, CDR1 is SGHNT and CDR2 is YENEEA. The CDR3 is made up of 16 amino acids. The chain is built from TRBV11-3 and TRBJ2-4, with 7 bases matching TRBD1. The TCR comes from a woman aged 55 to 70 who had recovered from COVID-19. Sequenced input: PBMCs or T cells enriched from blood (not recorded which). The CDR3 bases are TGTGCCAGCAGCTTAGGACAGGGTTCGGCCAAAAACATTCAGTACTTC. Its translation: CASSLGQGSAKNIQYF. Full variable domain (missing parts from reference TRBV11-3 and TRBJ2-4): EAGVVQSPRYKIIEKKQPVAFWCNPISGHNTLYWYLQNLGQGPELLIRYENEEAVDDSQLPKDRFSAERLKGVDSTLKIQPAELGDSAVYLCASSLGQGSAKNIQYFGAGTRLSVL.